Listed here are 7 T cell receptor beta chains from one sample, sequenced in a study of cytomegalovirus exposure and HLA in healthy donors. This PCR relied on a set of 60 Vbeta primers and 13 Jbeta primers. The assay was immunoSEQ multiplex PCR, and TCRdb's table has in-frame clones only and misses some. The sample yields around 150,000 clones, 65% to 80% seen once. The sequenced sample was PBMCs. The receptors were gathered from a woman aged 40 to 55 in good health and CMV-seropositive.

V and J are TRBV6-1 and TRBJ1-5; 7 bases are a match to TRBD1. Germline loops: CDR1 MNHNS, CDR2 SASEGT. V shed 5 bases, J shed 7 bases, and the junction held 8 bases outside the gene matches. This CDR3 contains 14 residues. CDR3 protein: CASSPNRGGQPQHF. The CDR3 DNA is TGTGCCAGCAGTCCTAACAGGGGAGGACAGCCCCAGCATTTT.

The chain has TRBV5-6 and TRBJ2-2, with D perhaps matching TRBD1 (6 bases). The germline V gene has CDR1 SGHDT and CDR2 YYEEEE. The CDR3 runs to 15 residues. The V end lost 3 bases, the J end lost 6 bases, and 15 bases lay between the germline ends. The CDR3 DNA sequence: TGTGCCAGCAGCTCTACAGGGAAAGGAGCCGGGGAGCTGTTTTTT. Translated: CASSSTGKGAGELFF. The full variable domain, rest sourced from reference TRBV5-6 and TRBJ2-2, is DAGVTQSPTHLIKTRGQQVTLRCSPKSGHDTVSWYQQALGQGPQFIFQYYEEEERQRGNFPDRFSGHQFPNYSSELNVNALLLGDSALYLCASSSTGKGAGELFFGEGSRLTVL.

This clone appeared many times. V usage is TRBV18 and J usage is TRBJ2-7; weak D call: TRBD1 (6 bases). Germline loops: CDR1 KGHSH, CDR2 LQKENI. This CDR3 spans 12 amino acids. V lost 1 base and J 5 bases, leaving 6 bases between the germline ends. CDR3 protein: CASSPQGDEQYF. CDR3 sequence (DNA): TGTGCCAGCTCACCACAGGGGGACGAGCAGTACTTC. Full variable domain (remainder filled in from reference TRBV18 and TRBJ2-7): NAGVMQNPRHLVRRRGQEARLRCSPMKGHSHVYWYRQLPEEGLKFMVYLQKENIIDESGMPKERFSAEFPKEGPSILRIQQVVRGDSAAYFCASSPQGDEQYFGPGTRLTVT.

V is TRBV30 and J is TRBJ1-2, with 12 bases fitting TRBD1. J gave up 6 bases and V 4 bases, and 15 bases lay outside the gene matches. This CDR3 has 17 amino acids. Looked up from germline, CDR1 is GTSNPN and CDR2 is SVGIG (reference sequence). Written as DNA, the CDR3 is TGTGCCTGGACCCGAACTGGGACAGGGGGCGCGTTCAATGGCTACACCTTC. Protein sequence: CAWTRTGTGGAFNGYTF.

The chain recombines TRBV19 with TRBJ1-2, with 8 bases identical to TRBD1. The trim removed 7 bases at V and 0 bases at J, leaving 4 bases unmatched. The CDR3 sequence is 14 residues long. Per germline, CDR1 LNHDA and CDR2 SQIVND (reference sequence). CDR3 region: CASTRQGPNYGYTF. The CDR3, as DNA: TGTGCCAGTACTCGACAGGGGCCTAACTATGGCTACACCTTC.

The DNA for the CDR3 is TGTGCCAGCAGTTTACTAGCACGCGGAGAGACCCAGTACTTC. It yields the protein CASSLLARGETQYF. The chain combines TRBV28 with TRBJ2-5; D is possibly TRBD2 (5 bases). V lost 2 bases and J 4 bases, leaving 11 bases between the germline ends. Germline loops: CDR1 MDHEN, CDR2 SYDVKM. The CDR3 sequence is 14 residues long.

This clone was counted only a few times. The chain is built from TRBV7-2 and TRBJ2-1; 9 bases fit TRBD2. From germline, CDR1 is SGHTA and CDR2 FQGNSA. The CDR3 runs to 15 residues. Losses at the gene ends were 5 bases for V and 6 bases for J; bases not matched to a gene: 8. The CDR3: CASSLSSGNFNEQFF. CDR3 sequence (DNA): TGTGCCAGCAGCCTGTCTAGCGGGAATTTCAATGAGCAGTTCTTC.